This TCR beta chain came from a study of T cell responses to AZD1222 COVID-19 vaccine. Study-level points and caveats: Vaccine-related CD4 TCRs covered spike, predominating at 160-218 and 743-854.

A word on this clone: Its antigen is undetermined.

Deletions cut 2 bases from V and 0 bases from J, with 10 bases between. This CDR3 region has 16 residues. Germline V lookup: CDR1 MDHEN, CDR2 SYDVKM. Clones were sequenced by immunoSEQ multiplex PCR, and TCRdb holds only the in-frame ones, with some missing. The sample includes 150,000 to 200,000 clones, about 92% of them seen just once. The sequencing here drew on peripheral blood, taken 28 days after the second AZD1222 dose. V gene TRBV28 combines with J gene TRBJ2-2, with D tentatively TRBD1 or TRBD2 (5 bases each). The receptor was derived from an adult who received the AZD1222 COVID-19 vaccine. The CDR3 sequence: CASSLPGAPNTGELFF. Here the CDR3 DNA reads TGTGCCAGCAGTTTACCCGGGGCCCCGAACACCGGGGAGCTGTTTTTT.